This T cell receptor (beta chain) was sequenced for a study of shared clonotypes between healthy human individuals. Terminally differentiated effector memory CD45RA+ cells were left out of the naive CD8 fraction, which was CD45RO-negative and positively selected for CCR7. Per germline, CDR1 LNHDA and CDR2 SQIVND (reference sequence). The V end lost 4 bases, the J end lost 7 bases, and 11 bases lay between the germline ends. The CDR3 spans 13 residues. Using immunoSEQ multiplex PCR, the repertoire was profiled, and TCRdb retains in-frame clones only, with some absent. This table holds around 1,900,000 clones, around 93% found once.

The sequence derives from a man aged 18 to 30 in good health. Some clones in this sample may be carry-over from other donors' samples. This chain links TRBV19 with TRBJ1-5; D unresolved. Sequencing was done on a sample of naive CD8+ T cells from PBMCs. CDR3 sequence (DNA): TGTGCCAGTAGTAGGCGTGGGTTCCAGCCCCAGCATTTT. Protein product: CASSRRGFQPQHF.